One and the same sample provided the 19 T cell receptor beta chains below, sequenced in a study of blood T cell repertoires in COVID-19. Here immunoSEQ multiplex PCR was the method, and the copy in TCRdb shows in-frame clones only, minus some. The repertoire holds approximately 140,000 clones, around 87% seen once, with roughly 2.2% in the top ten. Sequenced material: peripheral blood. Receptors were obtained from a man between 65 and 85 years old with active COVID-19.

A single count supports this clone. The genes are TRBV28 and TRBJ1-2; 7 positions match TRBD1. The CDR3 extends over 16 amino acids. CDR1 and CDR2 from the germline V gene are MDHEN and SYDVKM. V dropped 3 bases and J dropped 6; count of bases not matched to a gene: 13. The CDR3 region is CASSFLGQVTSDGYTF. The CDR3 DNA reads as TGTGCCAGCAGTTTCCTTGGACAGGTTACTTCTGATGGCTACACCTTC.

V and J are TRBV11-3 and TRBJ1-1, with 9 bases matching TRBD1. The germline CDR1 and CDR2 sequences are SGHNT and YENEEA. This CDR3 is 14 amino acids long. Unmatched junction bases numbered 6, after V lost 9 bases and J lost 1 base. CDR3 in DNA: TGTGCCAGTTCCCGGGACAGGGAGAACACTGAAGCTTTCTTT. Its protein is CASSRDRENTEAFF.

This clone was picked up one time. The CDR3 DNA is TGTGCCAGCAGCCCCCTGAGGATGAACACTGAAGCTTTCTTT. Translation: CASSPLRMNTEAFF. V gene TRBV11-1 combines with J gene TRBJ1-1; D gene unclear. Trimming removed 5 bases at V and 0 bases at J, with 10 bases between. The CDR3 length is 14 residues. Germline loops: CDR1 SGHAT, CDR2 FQDESV (reference sequence).

Here the CDR3 reads CASSYGQGAEAFF. The CDR3 DNA follows: TGTGCCAGCAGCTATGGACAGGGCGCTGAAGCTTTCTTT. This chain uses TRBV3-1 (or the pseudogene TRBV3-2) with TRBJ1-1; 8 bases fit TRBD1. V shed 5 bases and J 6 bases; nucleotides not matched to a gene: 5. Germline lookup yields CDR1 LGHDT and CDR2 YNNKEL (reference sequence). The CDR3 is 13 amino acids.

The chain has TRBV29-1 and TRBJ1-4; D is perhaps TRBD1 (5 bases). CDR1 SQVTM and CDR2 ANQGSEA come from the germline V gene. The CDR3 runs to 13 residues. V was clipped by 3 bases and J by 8 bases, with 13 bases between them. The CDR3: CSVESGVGEKLFF. In nucleotides, the CDR3 is TGCAGCGTTGAGTCGGGGGTAGGAGAAAAACTGTTTTTT.

The chain links TRBV13 to TRBJ2-2; D is possibly TRBD2 (6 bases). Germline CDR1 PRHDT, CDR2 FYEKMQ (reference sequence). The V end was cut by 2 bases, the J end by 1 base, with 8 bases between. This CDR3 has 15 residues. CDR3 loop: CASSLLGGNTGELFF. The DNA for the CDR3 is TGTGCCAGCAGCTTACTCGGGGGGAACACCGGGGAGCTGTTTTTT.

This rearrangement joins TRBV7-6 to TRBJ2-5, with 7 bases aligning to TRBD1. V trimming: 4 bases; J trimming: 2 bases; junction bases outside the gene matches: 4. The germline CDR1 and CDR2 sequences are SGHVS and FNYEAQ. This CDR3 contains 14 residues. The CDR3 loop reads CASSSWTGQETQYF. Written as DNA, the CDR3 is TGTGCCAGCAGCTCATGGACAGGTCAAGAGACCCAGTACTTC.

The V and J genes are TRBV12-3 or TRBV12-4 and TRBJ1-2; D is possibly TRBD1 (5 bases). CDR3 size: 13 residues. V shed 9 bases and J shed 8 bases, with 19 bases lying between them. CDR3 in amino acids: CASTHRRLGGYTF. DNA of the CDR3: TGTGCCAGTACCCACAGGCGACTCGGGGGCTACACCTTC.

This sequence joins TRBV3-1 (or the pseudogene TRBV3-2) and TRBJ1-5; 7 bases line up with TRBD1. CDR1 and CDR2 (germline): LGHDT, YNNKEL (reference sequence). V lost 1 base, J lost 2 bases, and 2 bases stayed unmatched. The CDR3 loop spans 15 amino acids. The CDR3 loop reads CASSQGDSGNQPQHF. As DNA, the CDR3 is TGTGCCAGCAGCCAAGGGGACAGTGGCAATCAGCCCCAGCATTTT.

This chain connects TRBV11-3 to TRBJ2-7; 7 bases map to TRBD1. CDR3 length equals 13 residues. Germline-derived CDR1 and CDR2 are SGHNT and YENEEA. V shed 2 bases, J shed 6 bases, and the junction held 4 bases outside the gene matches. CDR3 nucleotides: TGTGCCAGCAGCTTAAGACAGGGCGGCGAGCAGTACTTC. This gives the protein CASSLRQGGEQYF.

V is TRBV9 and J is TRBJ2-7; 7 bases fit TRBD1. Germline V lookup: CDR1 SGDLS, CDR2 YYNGEE. This CDR3 comprises 15 residues. J gave up 2 bases and V 0 bases, and 5 bases lay outside the gene matches. CDR3 coding DNA: TGTGCCAGCAGCGTAGACCCAACAGGGGCCTACGAGCAGTACTTC. It is translated as CASSVDPTGAYEQYF.

The rearrangement links TRBV18 to TRBJ2-1; D is undetermined. V was shortened by 1 base and J by 8 bases, with 6 bases between the two germline ends. CDR1 and CDR2 (germline): KGHSH, LQKENI. The CDR3 is 12 residues long. This CDR3 reads CASSPLADEQFF. In DNA, the CDR3 is TGTGCCAGCTCACCACTCGCGGATGAGCAGTTCTTC.

The chain combines TRBV19 with TRBJ1-1; D call uncertain. Looked up from germline, CDR1 is LNHDA and CDR2 is SQIVND (reference sequence). Trimming cost V 7 bases and J 7 bases, with 7 bases left between them. This CDR3 is built from 10 residues. The CDR3 nucleotides are TGTGCCAGTACTGGGCTTGAAGCTTTCTTT. This codes for CASTGLEAFF.

The chain has TRBV28 and TRBJ2-1; 10 bases map to TRBD2. With 2 bases clipped from V and 4 bases from J, the junction kept 5 bases outside the gene matches. Germline lookup yields CDR1 MDHEN and CDR2 SYDVKM. CDR3 size: 16 residues. The CDR3 region is CASSLEGLAPYNEQFF. CDR3 in DNA: TGTGCCAGCAGTTTAGAGGGACTAGCGCCATACAATGAGCAGTTCTTC.

The J gene is TRBJ2-3, the V gene TRBV5-1; 11 nucleotides line up with TRBD2. This CDR3 is 17 amino acids long. Trimming removed 4 bases from V and 0 bases from J; junction bases left unmatched: 7. Germline CDR1 is SGHRS and CDR2 is YFSETQ. The CDR3 DNA reads as TGCGCCAGCAGCGCACTAGCGGGAGCCCACAGCACAGATACGCAGTATTTT. It is translated as CASSALAGAHSTDTQYF.

This clone was observed a single time. This rearrangement joins TRBV13 to TRBJ2-4, with TRBD1 as a possible D gene (6 bases). Per the germline V gene, CDR1 is PRHDT and CDR2 is FYEKMQ (reference sequence). This CDR3 has 15 amino acids. V gave up 3 bases and J gave up 4 bases, with 13 bases separating them. The CDR3 coding sequence is TGTGCCAGCAGCTTGGCAGGGGTCCATAAAAACATTCAGTACTTC. Translating gives CASSLAGVHKNIQYF. The full variable domain, with the rest looked up from reference TRBV13 and TRBJ2-4, is AAGVIQSPRHLIKEKRETATLKCYPIPRHDTVYWYQQGPGQDPQFLISFYEKMQSDKGSIPDRFSAQQFSDYHSELNMSSLELGDSALYFCASSLAGVHKNIQYFGAGTRLSVL.

This chain joins TRBV7-2 and TRBJ1-1; TRBD1 matches at 7 bases. V lost 5 bases to trimming and J lost 0 bases; unmatched junction nucleotides: 9. Germline V gives CDR1 SGHTA, CDR2 FQGNSA. The CDR3 extends over 16 amino acids. The DNA for the CDR3 is TGTGCCAGCAGCCTAGGTTATAGGGGGCTGAACACTGAAGCTTTCTTT. Protein sequence: CASSLGYRGLNTEAFF.

This clone was counted a single time. This rearrangement joins TRBV7-3 to TRBJ2-1, with 8 nucleotides matching TRBD1. The CDR3 loop spans 16 amino acids. V was pared by 1 base and J by 4 bases, with 6 bases of the junction left unmatched. Germline CDR1 SGHTA, CDR2 FQGTGA. The CDR3 nucleotides read TGTGCCAGCAGCTTAAGACAGGGGTCCATATACAATGAGCAGTTCTTC. This codes for CASSLRQGSIYNEQFF.

This chain joins TRBV24-1 and TRBJ2-1; no reliable D call. The CDR3 length is 14 residues. The ends were cut back, 8 bases at V and 5 bases at J, with 15 bases in the middle. Germline V gives CDR1 KGHDR, CDR2 SFDVKD. DNA for the CDR3: TGTGCCACCAATGAGCGCGGCGGAAACAATGAGCAGTTCTTC. Its protein is CATNERGGNNEQFF.